This TCR beta chain was identified during a study of beta chain features in type 1 diabetes. General study results and limits: Any role of HLA type in TCRB rearrangement remained unresolved here.

Isolated RNA was reverse transcribed in full, so expressed TCRB transcripts were sequenced. Libraries were prepared by immunoSEQ multiplex PCR; TCRdb keeps only in-frame clonotypes and omits some of them. The sample consists of some 250,000 clones, roughly 30% of them appearing once. The germline V gene encodes CDR1 ENHRY and CDR2 SYGVKD. This CDR3 is 12 amino acids long. V gave up 2 bases and J gave up 9 bases, with 10 bases separating them. Of note for this clone: The antigen is unknown.

The specimen sequenced was central memory CD4+ T cells from blood. The chain employs TRBV10-3 and TRBJ1-2, with D unclear. The clonotype originates from a man aged 30-40 years in good health. The CDR3 loop is CAISEGNLRYTF. The CDR3 region has the DNA TGTGCCATCAGTGAGGGGAATCTTCGCTACACCTTC.